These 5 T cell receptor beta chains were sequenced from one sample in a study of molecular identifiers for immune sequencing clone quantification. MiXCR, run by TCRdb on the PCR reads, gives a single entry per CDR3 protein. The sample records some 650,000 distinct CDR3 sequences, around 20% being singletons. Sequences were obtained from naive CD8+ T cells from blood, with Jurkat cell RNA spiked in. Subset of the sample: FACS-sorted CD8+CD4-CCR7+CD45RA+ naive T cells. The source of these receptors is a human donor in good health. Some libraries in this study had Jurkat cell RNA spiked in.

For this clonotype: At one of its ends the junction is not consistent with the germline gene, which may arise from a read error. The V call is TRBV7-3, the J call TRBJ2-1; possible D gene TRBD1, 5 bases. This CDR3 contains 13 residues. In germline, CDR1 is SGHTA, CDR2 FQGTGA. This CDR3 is CASSLMGHNERFF. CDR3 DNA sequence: TGTGCCAGCAGCTTAATGGGGCACAATGAGCGGTTCTTC.

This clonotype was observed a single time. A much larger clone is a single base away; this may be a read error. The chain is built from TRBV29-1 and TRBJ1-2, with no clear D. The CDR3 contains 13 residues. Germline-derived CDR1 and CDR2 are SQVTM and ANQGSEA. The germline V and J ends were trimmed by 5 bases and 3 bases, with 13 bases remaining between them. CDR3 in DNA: TGCAGCGTTCAATTCGACGGGGACTATGGCTACACCTTC. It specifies CSVQFDGDYGYTF.

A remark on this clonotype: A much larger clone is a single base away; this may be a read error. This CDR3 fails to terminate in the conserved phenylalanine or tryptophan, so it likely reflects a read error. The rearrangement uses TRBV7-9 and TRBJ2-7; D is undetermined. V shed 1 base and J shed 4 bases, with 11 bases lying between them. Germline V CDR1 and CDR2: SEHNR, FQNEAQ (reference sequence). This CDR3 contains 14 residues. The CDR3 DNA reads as TGTGCCAGCAGCTTAGAAGTCAGGAGATACGAGCAGTACCTC. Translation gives CASSLEVRRYEQYL.

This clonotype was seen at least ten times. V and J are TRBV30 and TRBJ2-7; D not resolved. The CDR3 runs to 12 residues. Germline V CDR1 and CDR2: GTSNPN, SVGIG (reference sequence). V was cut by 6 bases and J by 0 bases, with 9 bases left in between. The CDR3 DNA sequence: TGTGCCTGCCGGACGGACTCCTACGAGCAGTACTTC. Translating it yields CACRTDSYEQYF.

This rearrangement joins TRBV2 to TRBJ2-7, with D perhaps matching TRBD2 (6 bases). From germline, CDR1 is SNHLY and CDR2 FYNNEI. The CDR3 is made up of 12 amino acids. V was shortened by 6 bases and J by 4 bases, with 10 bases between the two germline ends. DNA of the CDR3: TGTGCCAGCAGACTAGCCAAGTACGAGCAGTACTTC. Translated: CASRLAKYEQYF.